This is a list of T cell receptor beta chains from one sample in a study of blood T cell repertoires in COVID-19. Generated by immunoSEQ multiplex PCR, the TCRdb table keeps only in-frame clones and is missing some. The data show about 270,000 clones, about nine tenths seen once. The specimen was PBMCs or T cells enriched from blood (not recorded which). Receptors were obtained from a woman aged 25 to 45 with acute COVID-19. CDR3s include the opening cysteine and the closing phenylalanine or tryptophan. Fields, in order: J gene, clone size, CDR3 length, V gene, CDR3 protein. Part of the rows lack a size; the others show once, few, many or a class for expanded clones.

>TRBJ2-3|NA|17|TRBV4-3
CASSQTTGTSGTDTQYF
>TRBJ1-5|NA|16|TRBV5-5
CASSALQGNSNQPQHF
>TRBJ2-7|NA|15|TRBV7-9
CASSNPDRGEYEQYF
>TRBJ2-2|NA|20|TRBV19
CASSTAPGLAGDANTGELFF
>TRBJ2-1|NA|16|TRBV9
CASSGEGLAGVNEQFF
>TRBJ2-2|NA|15|TRBV5-8
CASSFDRGGDGELFF
>TRBJ2-7|NA|11|TRBV6-1
CASSHSYEQYF
>TRBJ1-5|NA|15|TRBV19
CASSIGVAAGTPQHF
>TRBJ1-1|NA|13|TRBV28
CASSQGFNTEAFF
>TRBJ1-5|NA|13|TRBV5-6
CASSFRAGQPQHF
>TRBJ1-1|NA|14|TRBV5-1
CASKWEGVETEAFF
>TRBJ2-3|NA|13|TRBV5-1
CASSPSGADTQYF
>TRBJ1-2|NA|16|TRBV11-2
CASSLAGRSPNYGYTF
>TRBJ2-7|NA|14|TRBV19
CASSRVGSSYEQYF
>TRBJ1-5|NA|16|TRBV24-1
CATGDTGTGGGRSQHF
>TRBJ2-3|few|14|TRBV7-6
CASSPSGTGDTQYF
>TRBJ1-5|NA|14|TRBV30
CAWSVTGAGQPQHF
>TRBJ1-4|NA|11|TRBV28
CASSLGLEVFF
>TRBJ2-7|NA|17|TRBV28
CASSFMTGLAPNYEQYF
>TRBJ2-5|NA|16|TRBV23-1
CASSPGTGREQETQYF
>TRBJ2-7|NA|15|TRBV5-5
CASSLAASGDYEQYF
>TRBJ1-5|NA|16|TRBV10-3
CATSRTVGGNGQPQHF
>TRBJ2-3|NA|18|TRBV3-1/TRBV3-2
CASSQDRLAGGLLDTQYF
>TRBJ2-3|NA|19|TRBV28
CASSLTGTGIGSSTDTQYF
>TRBJ2-1|NA|14|TRBV6-1
CASSELASYNEQFF